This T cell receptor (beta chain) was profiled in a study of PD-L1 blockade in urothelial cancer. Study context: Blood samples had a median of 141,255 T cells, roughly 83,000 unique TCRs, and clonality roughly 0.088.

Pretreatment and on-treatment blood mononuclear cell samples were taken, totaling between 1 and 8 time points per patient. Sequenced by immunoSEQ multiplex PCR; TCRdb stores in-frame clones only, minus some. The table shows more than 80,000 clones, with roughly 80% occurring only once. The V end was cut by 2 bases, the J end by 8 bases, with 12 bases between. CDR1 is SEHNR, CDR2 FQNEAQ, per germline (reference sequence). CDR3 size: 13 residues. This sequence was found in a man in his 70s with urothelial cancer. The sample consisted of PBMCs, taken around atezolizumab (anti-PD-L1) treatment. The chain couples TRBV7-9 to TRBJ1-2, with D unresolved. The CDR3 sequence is CASSLSTPGGYTF. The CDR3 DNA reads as TGTGCCAGCAGCTTATCGACCCCCGGGGGCTACACCTTC.